This T cell receptor beta chain was observed in a study of blood T cell repertoires in COVID-19. At the level of the study: PBMCs, B-cell-depleted T cells, or T cells provided the cDNA or gDNA that made up the material.

Using immunoSEQ multiplex PCR, the repertoire was profiled, and TCRdb retains in-frame clones only, with some absent. In the table there are approximately 200,000 clones, roughly 85% of which are singletons. The CDR3 runs 14 residues. Germline loops: CDR1 LNHNV, CDR2 YYDKDF (reference sequence). Trimming at V came to 4 bases and at J to 2 bases, leaving 2 bases not matched to a gene. Specimen: peripheral blood. This clonotype was sampled from a human donor with active or convalescent COVID-19. The donor label of this sample is uncertain. The chain recombines TRBV15 with TRBJ1-3; 7 bases fit TRBD1. The CDR3 DNA is TGTGCCACCAGCATCGGACAGGCTGGAAACACCATATATTTT. Translating it yields CATSIGQAGNTIYF.